This T cell receptor (beta chain) is drawn from a study of control samples from healthy donors and cancer patients. Repertoires were generated with immunoSEQ multiplex PCR, while TCRdb's copy carries only in-frame clones and drops some. The data contain approximately 94,000 clones, roughly nine tenths of them singletons. V lost 1 base and J lost 6, with 6 bases in between. CDR3 length: 13 amino acids. The genes are TRBV12-3 or TRBV12-4 and TRBJ2-2; no clear D. Sequencing was carried out using blood. The sequence derives from a woman in her 30s in good health. CDR3 sequence reads: CASSLVQAGELFF. The CDR3 DNA reads TGTGCCAGCAGTTTAGTTCAGGCCGGGGAGCTGTTTTTT.